This T cell receptor (beta chain) was found in a study of CD8 T cells in Susac syndrome. An amount of RNA that ranged from about 0.45 to 1 ug was reverse transcribed with random hexamers. TCRdb re-called the immunoSEQ multiplex PCR reads through MiXCR, storing one row per CDR3 protein. The sample has approximately 70,000 distinct CDR3 sequences, 85% to 95% seen once. The CDR3 consists of 17 residues. The germline V and J ends were trimmed by 6 bases and 0 bases, with 15 bases remaining between them. CDR1 is MDHEN and CDR2 is SYDVKM in the germline V gene. The chain employs TRBV28 and TRBJ1-6; unclear D gene. Sequenced sample: CD8+ T cells from PBMCs. The receptor was isolated from a human donor in good health. The DNA of the CDR3 is TGTGCCAGCAGCCAACTCTCAGGAAGCTCCTATAATTCACCCCTCCACTTT. It codes for CASSQLSGSSYNSPLHF.